Listed below are T cell receptor beta chains from one sample, sequenced in a study of cytomegalovirus exposure and HLA in healthy donors. TCRdb's copy holds only in-frame clones and misses some; the assay was immunoSEQ multiplex PCR. Altogether some 180,000 clones are present, 65% to 80% being singletons, with the ten largest covering approximately 4%. Sequencing used PBMCs. The origin of the receptors is a woman aged 30 to 39 in good health and CMV-seropositive. Both conserved end residues are trimmed from each CDR3.

V gene: TRBV2; J gene: TRBJ1-2; CDR3 length: 12; CDR3 protein: ASSQNLGYYGYT
V gene: TRBV6-5; J gene: TRBJ2-5; CDR3 length: 13; CDR3 protein: ASRDGLAGRETQY
V gene: TRBV19; J gene: TRBJ2-7; CDR3 length: 13; CDR3 protein: ASTNNLAGDDEQY
V gene: TRBV29-1; J gene: TRBJ2-6; CDR3 length: 14; CDR3 protein: SVETGKISGANVLT
V gene: TRBV4-1; J gene: TRBJ2-7; CDR3 length: 12; CDR3 protein: ASSPTSGRYEQY
V gene: TRBV27; J gene: TRBJ1-5; CDR3 length: 13; CDR3 protein: ASSLSTGSNQPQH
V gene: TRBV4-3; J gene: TRBJ1-2; CDR3 length: 13; CDR3 protein: ASSQMLEGGGGYT
V gene: TRBV29-1; J gene: TRBJ2-3; CDR3 length: 12; CDR3 protein: SVESGSGRGTQY
V gene: TRBV29-1; J gene: TRBJ1-2; CDR3 length: 10; CDR3 protein: SAGDTHYGYT
V gene: TRBV4-3; J gene: TRBJ1-1; CDR3 length: 13; CDR3 protein: ASSRRQGRNTEAF
V gene: TRBV29-1; J gene: TRBJ2-3; CDR3 length: 13; CDR3 protein: SAGRGRAVGDTQY
V gene: TRBV5-5; J gene: TRBJ2-2; CDR3 length: 15; CDR3 protein: ASSLAGSGANTGELF
V gene: TRBV10-3; J gene: TRBJ1-1; CDR3 length: 11; CDR3 protein: AIRTHRDSEAF
V gene: TRBV11-3; J gene: TRBJ1-2; CDR3 length: 15; CDR3 protein: ASSLDLGVAANYGYT
V gene: TRBV5-1; J gene: TRBJ2-1; CDR3 length: 14; CDR3 protein: ASSLTASGQYNEQF
V gene: TRBV7-8; J gene: TRBJ1-3; CDR3 length: 10; CDR3 protein: ASAGRGNAIY
V gene: TRBV6-1; J gene: TRBJ2-3; CDR3 length: 12; CDR3 protein: ASNPKFGGNTQY
V gene: TRBV7-8; J gene: TRBJ1-2; CDR3 length: 12; CDR3 protein: ASSSRDRHYGYT
V gene: TRBV2; J gene: TRBJ1-1; CDR3 length: 10; CDR3 protein: ASSSAGTEAF